These 25 T cell receptor beta chains were all obtained from the same sample, sequenced in a study of shared clonotypes between healthy human individuals. Data came from immunoSEQ multiplex PCR; TCRdb stores just in-frame clones and leaves some out. The sample holds around 500,000 clones, roughly three quarters seen once. The sequencing sample was made of PBMCs. The receptors originated from a woman aged 40-49 years in good health. Some clones in this sample may be carry-over from other donors' samples.

This clone came up many times. This chain connects TRBV28 to TRBJ2-7, with D perhaps matching TRBD2 (5 bases). Trimming cost V 2 bases and J 2 bases, with 10 bases left between them. Germline V gene sequence: CDR1 MDHEN, CDR2 SYDVKM. The CDR3 runs to 14 residues. The CDR3 region is CASSLEGSTYEQYF. In nucleotides, the CDR3 is TGTGCCAGCAGTTTAGAGGGCAGCACCTACGAGCAGTACTTC.

Points on this clone: Other DNA sequences within the sample encode an identical CDR3. This sequence joins TRBV30 and TRBJ2-2; possibly TRBD2 for D (6 bases). CDR3 size: 14 residues. V lost 5 bases and J 5 bases, leaving 15 bases between the germline ends. CDR1 and CDR2 from the germline V gene are GTSNPN and SVGIG (reference sequence). CDR3: CAWGTGRRTGELFF. The CDR3 nucleotides are TGTGCCTGGGGGACGGGGAGGCGGACCGGGGAGCTGTTTTTT.

V gene TRBV7-2 combines with J gene TRBJ2-3, with a tentative D call TRBD1 (5 bases). The CDR3 runs to 14 residues. Per germline, CDR1 SGHTA and CDR2 FQGNSA. The V end lost 3 bases, the J end lost 4 bases, and 11 bases lay between the germline ends. The CDR3 sequence: CASSLGQGPDTQYF. CDR3 sequence (DNA): TGTGCCAGCAGCTTGGGGCAGGGCCCAGATACGCAGTATTTT.

The V and J genes are TRBV7-8 and TRBJ2-5; D not resolved. The V gene lost 8 bases and the J gene lost 2 bases, with 15 bases spanning the gap. Germline V CDR1 and CDR2: SGHVS, FQNEAQ. The CDR3 is 14 amino acids. CDR3: CASRAAVSQETQYF. The CDR3 DNA reads TGTGCCAGCCGGGCGGCAGTCTCACAAGAGACCCAGTACTTC.

This clone appeared a few times. This rearrangement joins TRBV2 to TRBJ1-2; 10 bases agree with TRBD1. CDR3 size: 15 residues. Germline assignment: CDR1 SNHLY and CDR2 FYNNEI. CDR3 loop: CAFLPGTGDSYGYTF. The CDR3 DNA is TGTGCTTTTTTGCCGGGGACAGGGGACTCCTATGGCTACACCTTC. Full variable domain (outside the CDR3, taken from reference TRBV2 and TRBJ1-2): EPEVTQTPSHQVTQMGQEVILRCVPISNHLYFYWYRQILGQKVEFLVSFYNNEISEKSEIFDDQFSVERPDGSNFTLKIRSTKLEDSAMYFCAFLPGTGDSYGYTFGSGTRLTVV.

This clone was observed a few times. V is TRBV1 and J is TRBJ1-2; TRBD1, the table's D call, lacks a check against the DNA. TRBV1 is given as a pseudogene. CDR3 length: 16 amino acids. CDR3 sequence reads: CTSSPRNRGPRYGYTF. In DNA, the CDR3 is TGCACCAGCAGCCCCCGCAACAGGGGGCCTCGCTATGGCTACACCTTC.

This clone was counted a few times. Other DNA sequences in this sample translate to the same CDR3. The chain combines TRBV30 with TRBJ2-5; D gene unclear. CDR3 length: 13 residues. The ends were cut back, 0 bases at V and 2 bases at J, with 7 bases in the middle. Germline V lookup: CDR1 GTSNPN, CDR2 SVGIG (reference sequence). CDR3 coding DNA: TGTGCCTGGAGTGTCGGTGGGCAAGAGACCCAGTACTTC. Translated: CAWSVGGQETQYF. Filled out from reference TRBV30 and TRBJ2-5, the complete variable domain reads SQTIHQWPATLVQPVGSPLSLECTVEGTSNPNLYWYRQAAGRGLQLLFYSVGIGQISSEVPQNLSASRPQDRQFILSSKKLLLSDSGFYLCAWSVGGQETQYFGPGTRLLVL.

This clone has a count of ten or more. This sequence joins TRBV4-2 and TRBJ2-2, with no clear D. The length of the CDR3 is 16 residues. The germline V and J ends were trimmed by 0 bases and 0 bases, with 8 bases remaining between them. In germline, CDR1 is LGHNA, CDR2 YNFKEQ. The chain's CDR3 is CASSQDTTANTGELFF. The DNA for the CDR3 is TGTGCCAGCAGCCAAGATACGACCGCGAACACCGGGGAGCTGTTTTTT.

The genes are TRBV27 and TRBJ2-1; D gene ambiguous. V lost 1 base to trimming and J lost 2 bases, with 12 bases between them. This CDR3 has 16 residues. Germline values: CDR1 MNHEY, CDR2 SMNVEV (reference sequence). This chain's CDR3 is CASSLWSVLAYNEQFF. The CDR3 region has the DNA TGTGCCAGCAGTTTATGGTCTGTGCTCGCCTACAATGAGCAGTTCTTC.

V is TRBV29-1 and J is TRBJ2-2; D perhaps matches TRBD1 (6 bases). Germline V lookup: CDR1 SQVTM, CDR2 ANQGSEA. V dropped 5 bases and J dropped 4 bases, with 14 bases sitting between them. The length of the CDR3 is 14 residues. CDR3 amino acids: CSVSRGRGTGELFF. DNA of the CDR3: TGCAGCGTTTCCAGGGGCCGTGGCACCGGGGAGCTGTTTTTT.

The rearrangement joins TRBV19 to TRBJ2-3; 8 bases align to TRBD2. V shed 6 bases and J 2 bases; nucleotides not matched to a gene: 1. The length of the CDR3 is 13 residues. CDR1 and CDR2 (germline): LNHDA, SQIVND (reference sequence). CDR3 DNA sequence: TGTGCCAGTAGGACTAGCGACACAGATACGCAGTATTTT. Its protein product is CASRTSDTDTQYF.

The chain has TRBV10-3 and TRBJ2-3; tentatively, D is TRBD2 (6 bases). CDR1 is ENHRY, CDR2 SYGVKD, per germline. The CDR3 runs to 15 residues. With 0 bases removed from V and 2 bases from J, the gap between germline ends came to 9 bases. The CDR3 loop is CAISESLAATDTQYF. CDR3 coding DNA: TGTGCCATCAGTGAGTCATTAGCGGCCACAGATACGCAGTATTTT.

About this clone: An end of the junction does not agree with germline; a read error may underlie this. This chain links TRBV7-7 with TRBJ2-1; the D gene is possibly TRBD2 (6 bases). Germline CDR1 SSHAT, CDR2 FNYEAQ (reference sequence). This CDR3 is 14 amino acids long. The CDR3 DNA reads as TGTGCTAGCAGCGCATGGGGGGTGGAAAATAAGCAGTTCTTC. This codes for CASSAWGVENKQFF.

The rearrangement uses TRBV19 and TRBJ2-5; 10 bases agree with TRBD2. With the DNA end fitting TRBJ2-7 better, the J assignment may be wrong. The CDR3 covers 14 residues. Germline CDR1 is LNHDA and CDR2 is SQIVND (reference sequence). The CDR3 is CASSTPGLAYEQYF. CDR3 in DNA: TGTGCCAGTAGTACCCCGGGACTAGCGTACGAGCAGTACTTC.

This rearrangement joins TRBV5-6 to TRBJ2-7, with TRBD1 matching 10 bases. Unmatched junction bases numbered 11, after V lost 2 bases and J lost 0 bases. There are 18 residues in the CDR3. Germline loops: CDR1 SGHDT, CDR2 YYEEEE. CDR3 protein: CASSFGTGVATFSYEQYF. The CDR3 DNA sequence: TGTGCCAGCAGCTTCGGGACAGGGGTCGCAACCTTCTCCTACGAGCAGTACTTC.

The V call is TRBV7-9, the J call TRBJ2-5; D is perhaps TRBD2 (5 bases). CDR3 length: 13 amino acids. V lost 5 bases to trimming and J lost 2 bases, with 9 bases between them. Germline CDR1 is SEHNR and CDR2 is FQNEAQ (reference sequence). For the CDR3, the DNA is TGTGCCAGCAGCGCGCGGGCACAAGAGACCCAGTACTTC. It translates to CASSARAQETQYF.

The chain carries TRBV5-4 and TRBJ2-3, with D possibly TRBD2 on 5 matching bases. V was cut by 2 bases and J by 2 bases, with 9 bases left in between. This CDR3 is built from 14 residues. In germline, CDR1 is SGHNT, CDR2 YYREEE (reference sequence). This CDR3 is CASSFWETTDTQYF. CDR3 DNA sequence: TGTGCCAGCAGCTTTTGGGAGACCACAGATACGCAGTATTTT.

The chain employs TRBV12-2 and TRBJ2-7; TRBD1 was called by the table and not checked on the DNA. TRBV12-2 has pseudogene status. The CDR3 is made up of 17 amino acids. The CDR3 loop reads CASRVISGTGSSYEQYF. In DNA form, the CDR3 reads TGTGCAAGTCGCGTCATTTCCGGGACAGGGTCCTCCTACGAGCAGTACTTC.

The chain carries TRBV6-1 and TRBJ1-3; 11 nucleotides align to TRBD1. Germline loops: CDR1 MNHNS, CDR2 SASEGT. CDR3 length equals 17 residues. V dropped 0 bases and J dropped 4; count of bases not matched to a gene: 5. Here the CDR3 DNA reads TGTGCCAGCAGTGAAGCAGGACAGGGGGCAGGAGGAAACACCATATATTTT. Its protein is CASSEAGQGAGGNTIYF.

There are a few counts of this clone. The chain uses TRBV5-1 and TRBJ2-3; 8 bases fit TRBD1. The CDR3 totals 16 residues. Trimming at V came to 2 bases and at J to 0 bases, leaving 5 bases not matched to a gene. Germline lookup yields CDR1 SGHRS and CDR2 YFSETQ. CDR3 in amino acids: CASSLQGGDSTDTQYF. The CDR3 bases are TGCGCCAGCAGCTTACAGGGGGGAGATAGCACAGATACGCAGTATTTT.

Of note for this clone: The sample contains more than one DNA sequence encoding this CDR3. The chain employs TRBV15 and TRBJ2-7, with D possibly being TRBD2 (5 bases). V was shortened by 1 base and J by 5 bases, with 9 bases between the two germline ends. This CDR3 has 13 residues. The V gene's germline CDR1 is LNHNV and CDR2 YYDKDF (reference sequence). The DNA for the CDR3 is TGTGCCACCAGCAGAGTTTTGGGAGACGAGCAGTACTTC. Translation gives CATSRVLGDEQYF.

V usage is TRBV5-1 and J usage is TRBJ2-5; no reliable D call. V gave up 0 bases and J gave up 2 bases, with 14 bases separating them. CDR1 is SGHRS, CDR2 YFSETQ, per germline. This CDR3 contains 16 residues. The CDR3 spells CASSLEPGPAQETQYF. The CDR3 DNA is TGCGCCAGCAGCTTGGAGCCTGGGCCAGCGCAAGAGACCCAGTACTTC.

This chain uses TRBV27 with TRBJ1-4, with 7 bases identical to TRBD1. The V and J ends lost 6 bases and 10 bases, in that order; junction bases with no gene match: 17. The CDR3 covers 16 residues. Germline V gives CDR1 MNHEY, CDR2 SMNVEV (reference sequence). CDR3 sequence: CASSLSWGTAGRKLFF. In nucleotides, the CDR3 is TGTGCCAGCAGCCTCTCCTGGGGGACAGCGGGGAGAAAACTGTTTTTT.

This chain links TRBV7-9 with TRBJ2-1; tentatively, D is TRBD2 (5 bases). Trimming removed 2 bases from V and 7 bases from J, with 9 bases in between. CDR1 is SEHNR, CDR2 FQNEAQ, per germline (reference sequence). The CDR3 spans 13 residues. The CDR3 DNA reads TGTGCCAGCAGCTTAAGCGGAATTAATGAGCAGTTCTTC. Translating gives CASSLSGINEQFF.

Ten or more counts support this clone. The CDR3 sequence: CASSGQGTTLPHEQYF. DNA of the CDR3: TGTGCCAGCAGTGGACAGGGAACCACTCTCCCCCACGAGCAGTACTTC. The chain employs TRBV28 and TRBJ2-7; 8 bases are a match to TRBD1. Germline-derived CDR1 and CDR2 are MDHEN and SYDVKM. V lost 5 bases to trimming and J lost 5 bases; unmatched junction nucleotides: 14. The CDR3 sequence is 16 residues long.